The rows below give T cell receptor beta chains drawn from one sample of a study of blood T cell repertoires in COVID-19. Sequencing was performed with immunoSEQ multiplex PCR; in TCRdb, only in-frame clones are kept and a portion is missing. The sample has almost 250,000 clones, roughly 90% seen once. The sample taken for sequencing was PBMCs or T cells enriched from blood (not recorded which). The receptors originated from a woman aged 25 to 45 who had recovered from COVID-19. Both conserved end residues are part of each CDR3.

CASISQLNEQFF TRBV5-1
CASSRGYQETQYF TRBV7-2
CASSGDRGFNQPQHF TRBV19
CASSIHNEQFF TRBV19
CASSQASQGTTEAFF TRBV4-1
CASSFRTVLDTQYF TRBV9
CASSPRGETQYF TRBV9
CAWSIGEFAEQPQHF TRBV30
CASSYGRTPLYEQYF TRBV6-2/TRBV6-3
CASSVGPPPYGYTF TRBV11-1
CASSDWFRGDTEAFF TRBV25-1
CSADRGRGYTF TRBV20-1
CASSLAANTGELFF TRBV19
CASSYSNGVAQFF TRBV6-2/TRBV6-3
CASSERGGTNEKLFF TRBV6-1
CASSQSLAGGPSGELFF TRBV28
CAISTGSSGANVLTF TRBV10-3
CASSASPDTGELFF TRBV9
CASSDRRGAETDTQYF TRBV6-4
CASSLYEQYF TRBV21-1
CASSSPGHAYGYTF TRBV28
CASSSLGTEAFF TRBV11-2
CASSPGTQGYTF TRBV6-5
CASRPGTGPISGNTIYF TRBV28
CASSVSGRAYTGELFF TRBV9
CASSIGRVDEQFF TRBV19
CASSSFDQPRGTEAFF TRBV5-4
CASSPHSGRQYNEQFF TRBV7-3